Sequencing of this TCR beta chain was carried out in a study of T cell repertoires in cytomegalovirus infection. At the level of the study: Researchers turned to recently identified HLA-C-restricted CMV epitopes as well as well-studied HLA-B-restricted ones. It can be stated that public TCR beta signatures indicated CMV infection as well as a matching HLA type. General study points: Carriers of CMV plus the relevant HLA were identified by cumulative public TCR beta family frequency.

TCRdb recomputed calls from the reads with MiXCR, one row per CDR3 protein. Here the sample spans about 920,000 distinct CDR3 sequences, approximately 31% being singletons. Trimming removed 6 bases from V and 3 bases from J, with 14 bases in between. The CDR3 runs 15 residues. Concerning this clonotype: Its matching antigen is unknown.

The specimen comprised cultured CD8+ T cells from PBMCs, sampled from culture after CMV antigen stimulation. V is TRBV12-3 or TRBV12-4 and J is TRBJ1-4; D is ambiguous. The receptor's source is a human donor in good health (CMV status not recorded). Some clones in this sample may be carry-over from other donors' samples. The chain's CDR3 is CASRGVGPSNEKLFF. The CDR3 region has the DNA TGTGCCAGCAGGGGAGTCGGGCCCTCTAATGAAAAACTGTTTTTT.